This T cell receptor (beta chain) stems from a study of graft-versus-host responses after intestinal transplantation. Turning to the study itself: Transplant recipients had multivisceral, liver-intestinal, or isolated intestinal grafts.

Produced via immunoSEQ multiplex PCR; TCRdb's table is partial and in-frame only. The sample yields tens of thousands of clones, 75% to 90% seen once. Points from the study as a whole: Allografts of one patient group, those with graft-donor T cell macrochimerism, had high graft-versus-host to host-versus-graft clonal ratios. There were GvH clones found in recipient marrow, and some of them appeared first in ileum or blood.

About this clone itself: No antigen is known for it.

Germline-derived CDR1 and CDR2 are SNHLY and FYNNEI. This CDR3 region has 15 residues. With 7 bases removed from V and 6 bases from J, the gap between germline ends came to 20 bases. The receptor was derived from a human patient who received an intestinal transplant, so some T cells may come from the graft donor. Source: PBMCs, taken roughly 34 months after transplant. The chain couples TRBV2 to TRBJ2-3; no clear D gene. CDR3 sequence (DNA): TGTGCCAGCACAAATACGGGCTCCTGGGCGGATACGCAGTATTTT. Amino acid sequence: CASTNTGSWADTQYF.